Listed here is a single T cell receptor (beta chain). Its antigen remains unknown. This entry belongs to a study of cytomegalovirus exposure and HLA in healthy donors. There are 14 residues in the CDR3. Germline CDR1 is LGHNA and CDR2 is YSLEER. V gave up 0 bases and J gave up 7 bases; unmatched junction bases: 6. Primers: 60 Vbeta forward and 13 Jbeta reverse. Profiled with immunoSEQ multiplex PCR; TCRdb holds only in-frame clones, not every one. The profile covers about 170,000 clones, with roughly 67% appearing a single time and approximately 5.6% taken by the ten largest. General study points: In an earlier analysis, in 540 or so donors, most V segments appeared productive either ~87% or ~30% of the time. A later analysis revealed that TCR association rates differed between HLA loci, peaking at DRB1 and bottoming out at HLA-C.

The receptor was isolated from a young woman in good health and CMV-seropositive. The rearrangement uses TRBV4-3 and TRBJ2-7; TRBD1 agrees at 7 bases. Sequenced sample: PBMCs. In DNA form, the CDR3 reads TGCGCCAGCAGCCAAGACCTGACAGGGTTTGAGCAGTACTTC. Protein product: CASSQDLTGFEQYF.